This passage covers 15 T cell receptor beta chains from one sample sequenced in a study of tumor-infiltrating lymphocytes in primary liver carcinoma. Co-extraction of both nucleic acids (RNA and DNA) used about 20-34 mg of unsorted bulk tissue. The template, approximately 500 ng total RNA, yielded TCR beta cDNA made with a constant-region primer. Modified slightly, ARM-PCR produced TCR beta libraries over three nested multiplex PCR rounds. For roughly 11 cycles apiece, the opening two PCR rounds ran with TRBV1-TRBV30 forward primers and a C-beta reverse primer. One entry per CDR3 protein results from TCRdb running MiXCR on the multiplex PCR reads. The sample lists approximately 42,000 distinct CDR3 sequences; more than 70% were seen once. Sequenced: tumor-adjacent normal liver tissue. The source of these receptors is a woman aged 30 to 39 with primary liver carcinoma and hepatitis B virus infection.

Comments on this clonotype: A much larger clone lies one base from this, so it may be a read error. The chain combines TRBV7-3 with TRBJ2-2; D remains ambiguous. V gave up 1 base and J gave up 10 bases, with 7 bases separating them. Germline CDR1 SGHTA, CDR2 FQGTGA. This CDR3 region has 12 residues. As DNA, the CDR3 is TGTGCCAGCAGCTTAATAGGAGTGGAGCTGTTTTTT. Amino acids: CASSLIGVELFF.

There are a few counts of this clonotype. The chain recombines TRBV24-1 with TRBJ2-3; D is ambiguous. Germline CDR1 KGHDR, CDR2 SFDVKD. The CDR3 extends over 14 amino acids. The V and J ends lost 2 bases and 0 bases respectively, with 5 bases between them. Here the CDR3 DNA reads TGTGCCACCAGTGATTCAAGGAGCACAGATACGCAGTATTTT. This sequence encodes CATSDSRSTDTQYF.

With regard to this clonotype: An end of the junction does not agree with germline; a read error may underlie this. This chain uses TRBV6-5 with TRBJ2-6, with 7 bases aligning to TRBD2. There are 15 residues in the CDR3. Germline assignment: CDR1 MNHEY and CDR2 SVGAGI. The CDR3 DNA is TGTGCCAGCAGCCGGGGGGAAGCTGGGGCCAACGCCCTGACTTTC. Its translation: CASSRGEAGANALTF.

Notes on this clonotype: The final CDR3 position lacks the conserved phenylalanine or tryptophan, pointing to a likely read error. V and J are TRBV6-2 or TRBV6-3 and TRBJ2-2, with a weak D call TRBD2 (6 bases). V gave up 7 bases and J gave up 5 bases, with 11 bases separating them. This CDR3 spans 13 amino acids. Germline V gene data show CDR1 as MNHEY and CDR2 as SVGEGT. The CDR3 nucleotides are TGTGCCAGCACGGACTATGTAACCGGGGAGCTGTTTTTA. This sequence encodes CASTDYVTGELFL.

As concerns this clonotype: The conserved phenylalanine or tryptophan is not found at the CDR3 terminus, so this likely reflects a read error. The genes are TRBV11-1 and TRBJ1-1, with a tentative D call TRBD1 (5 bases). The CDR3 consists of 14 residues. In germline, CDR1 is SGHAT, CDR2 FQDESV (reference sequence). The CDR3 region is CAGSFGQGYAEAFV. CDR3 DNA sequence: TGTGCCGGCAGTTTCGGGCAGGGCTACGCTGAAGCTTTCGTT.

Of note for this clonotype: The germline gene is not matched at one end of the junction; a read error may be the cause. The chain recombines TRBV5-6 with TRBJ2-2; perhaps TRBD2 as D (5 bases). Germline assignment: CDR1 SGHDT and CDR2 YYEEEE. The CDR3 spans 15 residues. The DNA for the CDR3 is TGTGCCAGCAGCTTGGCACCGAGAGTCACCGGGGAGTTCTCTTTT. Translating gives CASSLAPRVTGEFSF.

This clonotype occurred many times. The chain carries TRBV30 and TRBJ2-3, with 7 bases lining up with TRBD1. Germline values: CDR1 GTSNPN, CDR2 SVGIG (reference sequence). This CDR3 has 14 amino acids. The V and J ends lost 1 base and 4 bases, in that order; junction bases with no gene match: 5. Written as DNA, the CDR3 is TGTGCCTGGAGTGGAAAACAGGGGCCAGATACGCAGTATTTT. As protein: CAWSGKQGPDTQYF.

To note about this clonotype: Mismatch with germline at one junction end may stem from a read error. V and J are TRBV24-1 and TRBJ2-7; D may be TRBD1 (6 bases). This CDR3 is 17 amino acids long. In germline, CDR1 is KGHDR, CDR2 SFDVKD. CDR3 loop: CATSDPPRTAGVAEEYF. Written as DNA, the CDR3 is TGTGCCACCAGTGACCCCCCCAGGACAGCCGGTGTTGCCGAGGAGTACTTC.

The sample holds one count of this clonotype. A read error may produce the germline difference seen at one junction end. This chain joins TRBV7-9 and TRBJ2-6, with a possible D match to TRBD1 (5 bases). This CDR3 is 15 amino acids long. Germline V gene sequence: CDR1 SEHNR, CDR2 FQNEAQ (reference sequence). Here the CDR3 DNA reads TGTGCCAGCAGCTTACCCCAGGTTGGGGCCAACGTCCTTACTTTC. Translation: CASSLPQVGANVLTF.

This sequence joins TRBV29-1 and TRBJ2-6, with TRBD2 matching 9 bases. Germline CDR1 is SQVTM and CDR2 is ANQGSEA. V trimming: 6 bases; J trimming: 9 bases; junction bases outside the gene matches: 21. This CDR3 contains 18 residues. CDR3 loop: CSVQWRPSGTFGSNVLTF. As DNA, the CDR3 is TGCAGCGTGCAATGGCGGCCTAGCGGGACTTTCGGGAGCAACGTCCTGACTTTC.

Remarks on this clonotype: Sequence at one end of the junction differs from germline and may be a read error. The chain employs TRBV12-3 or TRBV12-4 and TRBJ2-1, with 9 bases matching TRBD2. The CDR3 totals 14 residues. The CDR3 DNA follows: TGTGCCGGCAGCTTGGGACTAGCTGGAGTGGAGCAGTTCTTC. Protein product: CAGSLGLAGVEQFF.

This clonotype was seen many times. The CDR3 nucleotides read TGTGCCAGCAGCTCGCAGGGCCGCCCTAATAATTCACCCCTCCACTTT. Protein product: CASSSQGRPNNSPLHF. This chain uses TRBV5-6 with TRBJ1-6, with TRBD1 as a possible D gene (5 bases). CDR1 and CDR2 (germline): SGHDT, YYEEEE. Trimming removed 3 bases at V and 5 bases at J, with 15 bases between. There are 16 residues in the CDR3.

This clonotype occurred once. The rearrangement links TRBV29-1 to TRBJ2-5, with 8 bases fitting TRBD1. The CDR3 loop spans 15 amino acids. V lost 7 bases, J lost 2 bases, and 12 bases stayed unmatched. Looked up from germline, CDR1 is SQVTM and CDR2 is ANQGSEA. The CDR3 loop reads CSAGSWRTGQETQYF. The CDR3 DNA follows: TGCAGCGCGGGATCGTGGAGGACAGGGCAAGAGACCCAGTACTTC. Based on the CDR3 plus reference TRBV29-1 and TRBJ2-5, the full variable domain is SAVISQKPSRDICQRGTSLTIQCQVDSQVTMMFWYRQQPGQSLTLIATANQGSEATYESGFVIDKFPISRPNLTFSTLTVSNMSPEDSSIYLCSAGSWRTGQETQYFGPGTRLLVL.

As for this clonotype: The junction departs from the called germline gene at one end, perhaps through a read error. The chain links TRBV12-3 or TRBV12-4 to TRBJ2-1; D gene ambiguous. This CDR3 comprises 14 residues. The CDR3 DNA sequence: TGTGTCATCAGTTCCCCTCTCTCTAGGAATGAACAGTTCTTC. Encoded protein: CVISSPLSRNEQFF.

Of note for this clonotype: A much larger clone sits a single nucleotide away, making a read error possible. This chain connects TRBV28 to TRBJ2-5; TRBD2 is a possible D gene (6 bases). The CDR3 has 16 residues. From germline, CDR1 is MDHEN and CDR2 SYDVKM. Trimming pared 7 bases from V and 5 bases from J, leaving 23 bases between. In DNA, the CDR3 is TGTGCCAGCATCCCTACCCTCCGGGAGTCTGGGGAGACCCAGTACTTC. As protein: CASIPTLRESGETQYF.